What follows describes a single TCR beta chain. The target antigen is unknown. Assay: immunoSEQ multiplex PCR; the TCRdb copy retains only in-frame clones and omits some. The sample records some 130,000 clones, around 94% being singletons. Trimming took off 0 bases at V and 3 bases at J, with 9 bases between the two ends. Germline loops: CDR1 SGHTS, CDR2 YDEGEE. This CDR3 spans 14 amino acids. The data were taken from a study of human thymus T cells. Thymus was obtained from resections taken during corrective heart surgery. The people who donated were healthy Finnish babies having corrective surgery for congenital heart defects. Study-wide findings and caveats: Related research reported highly overlapping thymic repertoires among unrelated individuals. Among thymic and blood repertoires, usage of V and J genes appeared biased.

Sequenced input: thymus tissue. The sequence came from a boy less than two years old with a congenital heart defect but otherwise immunologically healthy. V gene TRBV5-8 combines with J gene TRBJ1-1; D uncertain. This CDR3 is CASSLGDGHTEAFF. The CDR3 DNA follows: TGTGCCAGCAGCTTGGGAGACGGACACACTGAAGCTTTCTTT.